This T cell receptor beta chain was documented in a study of blood T cells in healthy people across ages (dated by TCRdb to about 2015). A note on the overall study: In model experiments, template switching captured roughly one uniquely barcoded TCR beta cDNA molecule for every two T cells. Using deep sequencing normalized with unique cDNA molecular identifiers, the study measured how TCR beta repertoire diversity changes with age. The donors were split into four age groups: young (average around 17 years), middle-aged (nearly 40), aged (approximately 59) and long-lived (roughly 77). To avoid experimental bias, donors of different ages were distributed randomly across sequencing lanes. Two additional independent replicas of 1 million unique cDNA reads from the same blood draw were analyzed for two donors (one aged 18 to 30 and one aged 80 or older).

V is pared back by 5 bases and J by 0 bases, with 16 bases lying between the germline termini. The CDR3 holds 17 amino acids from the cysteine to the phenylalanine. The CDR3 DNA has 51 bases and is translated from base 1. CDR1 is given as SGHVS and CDR2 as FNYEAQ, both from the germline V gene. The paper's findings and limits, for the study overall: Because the CMV infection status of the donors was unknown, age-related changes in expanded clonotypes may potentially have been confounded. Compared with the aged group, the long-lived group had more naive CD4+ T cells, fewer expanded clones and increased TCR diversity, a pattern suggesting age selection. The percentage of naive T cells measured by flow cytometry correlated strongly with observed TCR beta diversity. Observed TCR beta diversity per million T cells fell roughly linearly with age, and a significant reduction was already apparent by age around 36. Conclusive comparison of naive and antigen-experienced compartments was prevented by the profiling of bulk unsorted PBMCs. Estimates of total diversity from one million sequenced T cells were regarded as lower bounds and underestimates.

The library relied on 5' RACE. TCRdb lists the instrument as Illumina HiSeq 2500. A second PCR of roughly 7 to 11 cycles was performed with a sample-barcoded 5' primer and a J-beta primer mix. A template-switch 5' adaptor carrying 12 random nucleotides introduced a unique molecular identifier onto each TCR beta cDNA molecule. At least 3 million CDR3-containing paired-end reads were obtained from each sample. First-strand cDNA synthesis was performed from all RNA using the Mint cDNA synthesis kit, with priming by a TRBC-specific oligonucleotide. All cDNA was treated with uracil-DNA glycosylase and then went through a first 18-cycle PCR with the universal primers M1SS and BC2_uni_R. The study's own analysis went as follows. Each sample was normalized by randomly selecting 1 million high-quality reads, each carrying a distinct molecular identifier. Reads with shared molecular identifiers were discarded instead of being binned into consensus sequences. MiTCR, run with a Q25 quality threshold and the strictest error-elimination algorithm, handled CDR3 identification, clonotype clustering and error correction. A nonparametric unseen species model using Euler transformation provided a lower-bound estimate of total TCR beta diversity. TCRdb trimmed public reads at Q25 via fastp, called clones via MiXCR and kept in-frame beta chains. A single entry per CDR3 protein holds the most common genes and DNA from its merged rows. In this record, the V and J calls reflect TCRdb's handling and not the investigators' own analysis. The sample table shows under 800,000 distinct CDR3 sequences, and 21% are seen once. The ten top clones hold approximately 3.6% of the sample.

Regarding this clonotype: Its antigen is still unknown. Qualities for individual bases were not recorded, and no much larger clone is one base off.

The roughly 39 donors, aged roughly 6 to 90 years, were systemically healthy Caucasian individuals from Russia. Each donor gave around 9 milliliters of peripheral blood, collected into EDTA-treated Vacutainer tubes. Ficoll-Paque density-gradient centrifugation was used to isolate PBMCs, with at least 7 million per sample. Trizol reagent was used to extract total RNA from the PBMCs, yielding at least 5 micrograms per sample. Naive CD45RAhigh/CD27high T cell percentages were measured by flow cytometry on a PBMC aliquot from every donor. Sequencing used blood. The V gene is TRBV7-6 and the J gene is TRBJ2-2; the D gene is unclear. This sequence originates from a man in his 70s in good health. The CDR3 region has the sequence CASSPIGQRPNTGELFF. The DNA sequence is given as TGTGCCAGCAGCCCTATAGGGCAGAGGCCGAACACCGGGGAGCTGTTTTTT.